This record concerns one T cell receptor (beta chain) sequence. The data originate from a study of OX40 agonist ivuxolimab in advanced cancers. Assay: immunoSEQ multiplex PCR; the TCRdb copy retains only in-frame clones and omits some. The sample holds tens of thousands of clones, roughly 92% seen once. The CDR3 is 13 residues long. Trimming shortened V by 3 bases and J by 9 bases, and 12 bases separated the two germline ends. Germline loops: CDR1 SNHLY, CDR2 FYNNEI. The chain recombines TRBV2 with TRBJ2-1, with D perhaps assigned TRBD1 or TRBD2 (5 bases each). The input for sequencing was CD4+ or CD8+ T cells sorted from blood, taken in a trial of the OX40 agonist ivuxolimab. The sequence was collected from an adult with an advanced solid tumor such as melanoma, head and neck, liver or kidney cancer. The CDR3 DNA sequence: TGTGCCAGCAGTGAGGGGCGGGTAAGTGAGCAGTTCTTC. Amino acids: CASSEGRVSEQFF.